The rows below give T cell receptor beta chains drawn from one sample of a study of identical twins. A single record per CDR3 protein comes from TCRdb applying MiXCR to the 5' RACE reads. Here the sample spans under 900,000 distinct CDR3 sequences, 15% to 20% being singletons. These data also featured in a second study, about T cells expressing NK-cell markers.

The specimen was PBMCs. The receptors shown here come from a woman younger than 35 in good health. Both conserved end residues are part of each CDR3. D genes are given only for firm matches. Expanded clones are given a class, and other clones once, few, many or no size at all.

abundance | len | j_gene | d_gene | v_gene | CDR3aa | CDR3nt
- | 16 | TRBJ2-1 | TRBD1 | TRBV24-1 | CATSGISRGQINEQFF | TGTGCCACCAGTGGAATATCCAGGGGGCAGATCAATGAGCAGTTCTTC
few | 14 | TRBJ1-1 | TRBD1 | TRBV19 | CASSRQGGWTEAFF | TGTGCCAGTAGCCGACAGGGTGGATGGACTGAAGCTTTCTTT
- | 14 | TRBJ2-3 | - | TRBV6-5 | CASSYGLDTDTQYF | TGTGCCAGCAGTTACGGTCTGGACACAGATACGCAGTATTTT
- | 12 | TRBJ2-5 | TRBD2 | TRBV20-1 | CSARPSGPTQYF | TGCAGTGCTAGACCTAGCGGCCCAACCCAGTACTTC
few | 13 | TRBJ2-2 | - | TRBV25-1 | CATTLRNTGELFF | TGTGCCACCACCCTGAGGAACACCGGGGAGCTGTTTTTT
- | 14 | TRBJ2-5 | - | TRBV12-3/TRBV12-4 | CASSLISSQETQYF | TGTGCCAGCAGTTTAATCTCTTCCCAAGAGACCCAGTACTTC
- | 13 | TRBJ2-7 | - | TRBV6-6 | CASRIGPSYEQYF | TGTGCCAGCAGAATAGGACCTTCCTACGAGCAGTACTTC
once | 18 | TRBJ2-1 | TRBD2 | TRBV5-6 | CASCGTSGAFVTYNEQFF | TGTGCCAGCTGCGGGACTAGCGGGGCATTCGTGACGTACAATGAGCAGTTCTTC
- | 15 | TRBJ2-1 | TRBD2 | TRBV7-9 | CASSQSGGAWDEQFF | TGTGCCAGCAGCCAGAGCGGGGGGGCCTGGGATGAGCAGTTCTTC
few | 11 | TRBJ2-5 | - | TRBV29-1 | CSVDREETQYF | TGCAGCGTTGATAGGGAAGAGACCCAGTACTTC
few | 15 | TRBJ2-5 | TRBD2 | TRBV12-3/TRBV12-4 | CASSLLAGAQETQYF | TGTGCCAGCAGTCTCCTAGCGGGGGCCCAAGAGACCCAGTACTTC
- | 15 | TRBJ1-1 | - | TRBV20-1 | CSARHQGRGGTEAFF | TGCAGTGCTAGACACCAAGGTCGAGGGGGCACTGAAGCTTTCTTT
few | 14 | TRBJ2-5 | - | TRBV7-2 | CASSIGGFGETQYF | TGTGCCAGCAGCATCGGGGGCTTCGGAGAGACCCAGTACTTC
- | 15 | TRBJ2-1 | TRBD2 | TRBV20-1 | CSARDRGRNYNEQFF | TGCAGTGCTAGAGACCGCGGGAGGAACTACAATGAGCAGTTCTTC
- | 16 | TRBJ2-2 | - | TRBV6-5 | CASSYILTGITGELFF | TGTGCCAGCAGTTACATCTTAACAGGGATCACCGGGGAGCTGTTTTTT
- | 12 | TRBJ2-7 | - | TRBV5-1 | CASSPTRVEQYF | TGCGCCAGCAGCCCCACGAGGGTCGAGCAGTACTTC
- | 15 | TRBJ2-1 | TRBD2 | TRBV29-1 | CSVEGWGGSYNEQFF | TGCAGCGTTGAGGGGTGGGGGGGCTCCTACAATGAGCAGTTCTTC
- | 15 | TRBJ2-1 | - | TRBV7-9 | CASGQNIGSYNEQFF | TGTGCCAGCGGTCAAAATATCGGGTCCTACAATGAGCAGTTCTTC
- | 14 | TRBJ2-5 | - | TRBV5-8 | CASSPGRTQETQYF | TGTGCCAGCAGCCCGGGACGGACCCAAGAGACCCAGTACTTC
few | 16 | TRBJ2-3 | - | TRBV4-3 | CASSPLAQSSTDTQYF | TGCGCCAGCAGCCCGTTAGCCCAATCTAGCACAGATACGCAGTATTTT
many | 13 | TRBJ1-1 | - | TRBV7-2 | CASSRQLVTEAFF | TGTGCCAGCAGCCGACAACTGGTCACTGAAGCTTTCTTT
few | 14 | TRBJ2-7 | - | TRBV5-1 | CASSFVTSSYEQYF | TGCGCCAGCAGCTTTGTCACAAGCTCCTACGAGCAGTACTTC
few | 13 | TRBJ2-3 | - | TRBV2 | CASSGDGTDTQYF | TGTGCCAGCAGTGGGGACGGCACAGATACGCAGTATTTT
- | 14 | TRBJ1-1 | - | TRBV6-4 | CASRDSSLGTEAFF | TGTGCCAGCAGGGACAGCAGTCTGGGCACTGAAGCTTTCTTT
- | 13 | TRBJ2-1 | - | TRBV11-2 | CASSLERAGRGIF | TGTGCCAGCAGCTTAGAGCGGGCGGGCAGGGGAATCTTC
few | 12 | TRBJ2-2 | - | TRBV24-1 | CATSDGGGELFF | TGTGCCACCAGTGATGGGGGAGGGGAGCTGTTTTTT
- | 15 | TRBJ2-1 | TRBD2 | TRBV12-3/TRBV12-4 | CASSWRLAFHNEQFF | TGTGCCAGCAGCTGGAGACTAGCGTTCCACAATGAGCAGTTCTTC
- | 16 | TRBJ1-5 | TRBD1 | TRBV6-1 | CASTQGRTGSNQPQHF | TGTGCCAGCACCCAGGGTCGGACAGGGAGCAATCAGCCCCAGCATTTT
few | 12 | TRBJ1-2 | - | TRBV9 | CASSVEDYGYTF | TGTGCCAGCAGCGTAGAGGACTATGGCTACACCTTC
many | 13 | TRBJ2-1 | - | TRBV5-1 | CASRADTYNEQFF | TGCGCCAGCAGAGCCGACACTTACAATGAGCAGTTCTTC
few | 13 | TRBJ2-3 | - | TRBV4-3 | CASSQDSPDTQYF | TGCGCCAGCAGCCAAGATTCGCCAGATACGCAGTATTTT
few | 15 | TRBJ2-2 | - | TRBV6-5 | CASRSSLALTGELFF | TGTGCCAGCAGGTCCTCGCTGGCCCTGACCGGGGAGCTGTTTTTT
few | 12 | TRBJ2-4 | - | TRBV9 | CASSPGSVIQYF | TGTGCCAGCAGCCCTGGCAGCGTCATTCAGTACTTC